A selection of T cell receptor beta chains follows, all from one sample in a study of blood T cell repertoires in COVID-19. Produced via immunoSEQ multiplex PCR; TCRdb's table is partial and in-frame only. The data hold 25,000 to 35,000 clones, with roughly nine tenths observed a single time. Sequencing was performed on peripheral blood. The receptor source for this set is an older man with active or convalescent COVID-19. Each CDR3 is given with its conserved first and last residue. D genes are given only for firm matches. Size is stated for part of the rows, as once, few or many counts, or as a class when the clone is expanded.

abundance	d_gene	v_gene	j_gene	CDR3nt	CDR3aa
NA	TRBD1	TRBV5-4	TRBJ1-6	TGTGCCAGCAGCTTGGGAGGGACAGGGGGAGTAACCCTCCACTTT	CASSLGGTGGVTLHF
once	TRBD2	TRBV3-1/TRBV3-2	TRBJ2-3	TGTGCCAGCAGCCTCAACCGACTAGCTTCTTCCACAGATACGCAGTATTTT	CASSLNRLASSTDTQYF
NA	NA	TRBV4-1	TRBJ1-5	TGCGCCAGCAGCCAAGTGGACAGCACCAATCAGCCCCAGCATTTT	CASSQVDSTNQPQHF
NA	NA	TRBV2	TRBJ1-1	TGTGCCAGCAGTCCAGGGGTGGCGGGCACTGAAGCTTTCTTT	CASSPGVAGTEAFF
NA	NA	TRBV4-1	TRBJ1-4	TGCGCCAGCAGCCAACTGGGGCTATTAGGAGAAAAACTGTTTTTT	CASSQLGLLGEKLFF
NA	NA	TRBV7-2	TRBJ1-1	TGTGCCAGCAGCTTTCTACAGGGCGGGACTGAAGCTTTCTTT	CASSFLQGGTEAFF
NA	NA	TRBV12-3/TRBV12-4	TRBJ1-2	TGTGCCAGCAGTTTCGCCGAGGGCTACACCTTC	CASSFAEGYTF
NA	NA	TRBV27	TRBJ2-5	TGTGCCAGCAAACAACAGACGTACCAAGAGACCCAGTACTTC	CASKQQTYQETQYF
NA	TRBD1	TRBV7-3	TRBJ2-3	TGTGCCAGCAGCGCGGACAGGGTCGGCACAGATACGCAGTATTTT	CASSADRVGTDTQYF
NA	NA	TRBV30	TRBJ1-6	TGTGCCTGGAGCGCCGGGCAGGGTGATAATTCACCCCTCCACTTT	CAWSAGQGDNSPLHF
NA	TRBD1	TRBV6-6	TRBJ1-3	TGTGCCAGCAGTCAATTACAGGGGGCAACCGCTGGAAACACCATATATTTT	CASSQLQGATAGNTIYF
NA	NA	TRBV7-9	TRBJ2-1	TGTGCCAGCAGCTTAGTAGGGGGACAAAACGACAATGAGCAGTTCTTC	CASSLVGGQNDNEQFF
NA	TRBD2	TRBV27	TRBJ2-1	TGTGCCAGCAGCCCCCGGGTCAGAGGGACTAGCGGGAGTTACAATGAGCAGTTCTTC	CASSPRVRGTSGSYNEQFF
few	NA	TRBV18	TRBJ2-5	TGTGCCAGCTCACCACCGGGAGGATCCTTCCAAGAGACCCAGTACTTC	CASSPPGGSFQETQYF
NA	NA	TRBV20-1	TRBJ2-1	TGCAGTGCTAGTCGGCAGGGCACCTACAATGAGCAGTTCTTC	CSASRQGTYNEQFF
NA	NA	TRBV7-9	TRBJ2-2	TGTGCCAGCAGCTTAGACAGGGTGGCCGGGGAGCTGTTTTTT	CASSLDRVAGELFF
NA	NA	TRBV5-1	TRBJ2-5	TGCGCCAGCAGCTTGGCCGGGAGAGAAGAGACCCAGTACTTC	CASSLAGREETQYF
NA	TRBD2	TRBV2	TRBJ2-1	TGTGCCAGCAGTGACGGGACTAGCGCCTACAATGAGCAGTTCTTC	CASSDGTSAYNEQFF
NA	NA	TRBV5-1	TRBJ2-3	TGCGCCAGCAGCTTGCAGGGTTATACGACAGATACGCAGTATTTT	CASSLQGYTTDTQYF
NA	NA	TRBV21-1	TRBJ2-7	TGTGCCAGCTTTCCTAAGTGGTTTGCACAGTCATACGAGCAGTACTTC	CASFPKWFAQSYEQYF
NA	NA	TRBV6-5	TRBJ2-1	TGTGCCAGCAGCCAGGGACACCCTGGCAATGAGCAGTTCTTC	CASSQGHPGNEQFF
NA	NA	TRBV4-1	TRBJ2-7	TGCGCCAGCAGCCAAGAAGTAGGAACTGGAGTCGAGCAGTACTTC	CASSQEVGTGVEQYF
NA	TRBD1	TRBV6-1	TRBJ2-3	TGTGCCAGCAGTGGGGGGACAGGGGGCCTTGGGGTGGATACGCAGTATTTT	CASSGGTGGLGVDTQYF
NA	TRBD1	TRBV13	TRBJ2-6	TGTGCCAGCAGCGGGCGGACAGGGGGTATATCTGGGGCCAACGTCCTGACTTTC	CASSGRTGGISGANVLTF
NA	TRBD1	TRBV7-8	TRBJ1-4	TGTGCCAGCAGCGACCCAGACAGGGTAGAAAAACTGTTTTTT	CASSDPDRVEKLFF
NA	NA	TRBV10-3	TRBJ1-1	TGTGCCATCAGTGACAGGGGACAGAACACTGAAGCTTTCTTT	CAISDRGQNTEAFF
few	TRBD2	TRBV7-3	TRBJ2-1	TGTGCCAGCAGCAGACAACCGGGACTAGCGGGGGACAATGAGCAGTTCTTC	CASSRQPGLAGDNEQFF
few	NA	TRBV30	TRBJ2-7	TGTGCCTGGAAGGACAGTTTCGGCGAGCAGTACTTC	CAWKDSFGEQYF
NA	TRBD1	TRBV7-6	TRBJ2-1	TGTGCCAGCAGCGTGAGTTGGGACAGGGGTTCGGATGAGCAGTTCTTC	CASSVSWDRGSDEQFF
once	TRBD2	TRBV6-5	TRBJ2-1	TGTGCCAGCAGTCGGCGGACTAGCGGGAGGTATGAGCAGTTCTTC	CASSRRTSGRYEQFF
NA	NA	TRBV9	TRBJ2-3	TGTGCCAGCAGCGTAGATCAGGGGACCACAGATACGCAGTATTTT	CASSVDQGTTDTQYF
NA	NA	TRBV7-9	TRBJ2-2	TGTGCCAGCAGCTTAGCCGGGACTCACACCGGGGAGCTGTTTTTT	CASSLAGTHTGELFF
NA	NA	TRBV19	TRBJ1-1	TGTGCCAGTAGTTCTCCTCCGCCCAGGGACACTGAAGCTTTCTTT	CASSSPPPRDTEAFF
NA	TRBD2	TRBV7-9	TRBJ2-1	TGTGCCAGCAGCTTACGGGCTAGCGGGGGGAGGGTGGATGAGCAGTTCTTC	CASSLRASGGRVDEQFF
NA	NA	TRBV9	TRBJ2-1	TGTGCCAGCAGCGTAGCTGGCGGCCTATACAATGAGCAGTTCTTC	CASSVAGGLYNEQFF
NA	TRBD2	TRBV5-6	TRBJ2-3	TGTGCCAGCAGCGACTACCGGGGGGGTTATGTTACGCAGTATTTT	CASSDYRGGYVTQYF
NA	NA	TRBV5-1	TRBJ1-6	TGCGCCAGCAGCTCCGGGACTACTAATTCACCCCTCCACTTT	CASSSGTTNSPLHF
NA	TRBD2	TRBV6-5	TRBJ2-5	TGTGCCTGTACCCCTAGCGGGAAAGAGACCCAGTACTTC	CACTPSGKETQYF
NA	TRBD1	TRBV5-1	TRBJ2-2	TGCGCCAGCATATCCGGGACAGGGGAGAACACCGGGGAGCTGTTTTTT	CASISGTGENTGELFF
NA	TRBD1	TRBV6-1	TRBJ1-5	TGTGCCAGCAGTGAACTTGGGACAGGGCGGCAGCCCCAGCATTTT	CASSELGTGRQPQHF
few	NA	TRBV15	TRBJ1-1	TGTGCCACCAGCAGAGGGACAAGAAACACTGAAGCTTTCTTT	CATSRGTRNTEAFF
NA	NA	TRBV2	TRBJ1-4	TGTGCCAGTTTACAGGGAACTAATGAAAAACTGTTTTTT	CASLQGTNEKLFF
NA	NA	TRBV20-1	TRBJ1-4	TGCAGTGCTAGACTCGGTGAAAAACTGTTTTTT	CSARLGEKLFF
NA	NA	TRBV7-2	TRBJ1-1	TGTGCCAGCAGCTCAAGCTCCCAATATAACACTGAAGCTTTCTTT	CASSSSSQYNTEAFF
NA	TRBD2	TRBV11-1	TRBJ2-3	TGTGCCAGCAGCTCCGGGACTAGCGGGAACACAGATACGCAGTATTTT	CASSSGTSGNTDTQYF
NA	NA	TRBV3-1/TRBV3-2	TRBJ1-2	TGTGCCAGCAGCCAAGATCCCCGGGTCTCGGGTTATGGCTACACCTTC	CASSQDPRVSGYGYTF
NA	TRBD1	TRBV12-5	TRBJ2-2	TGTGCTAGTGGCAACAGACAGGGACGGGGCGGGGAGCTGTTTTTT	CASGNRQGRGGELFF
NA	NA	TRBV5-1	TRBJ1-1	TGCGCCAGCAGCTTGGCTCCCCGCGGGGGCACTGAAGCTTTCTTT	CASSLAPRGGTEAFF
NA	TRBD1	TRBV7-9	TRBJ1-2	TGTGCCAGCAGCCGTGGACAGGGAGTGCATGGCTACACCTTC	CASSRGQGVHGYTF
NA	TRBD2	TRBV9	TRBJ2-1	TGTGCCAGCAGCCCAGGACTAGCGGGGGGGCACAATGAGCAGTTCTTC	CASSPGLAGGHNEQFF
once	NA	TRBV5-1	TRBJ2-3	TGCGCCAGCAGCACCGGGAGAGGAGATACGCAGTATTTT	CASSTGRGDTQYF